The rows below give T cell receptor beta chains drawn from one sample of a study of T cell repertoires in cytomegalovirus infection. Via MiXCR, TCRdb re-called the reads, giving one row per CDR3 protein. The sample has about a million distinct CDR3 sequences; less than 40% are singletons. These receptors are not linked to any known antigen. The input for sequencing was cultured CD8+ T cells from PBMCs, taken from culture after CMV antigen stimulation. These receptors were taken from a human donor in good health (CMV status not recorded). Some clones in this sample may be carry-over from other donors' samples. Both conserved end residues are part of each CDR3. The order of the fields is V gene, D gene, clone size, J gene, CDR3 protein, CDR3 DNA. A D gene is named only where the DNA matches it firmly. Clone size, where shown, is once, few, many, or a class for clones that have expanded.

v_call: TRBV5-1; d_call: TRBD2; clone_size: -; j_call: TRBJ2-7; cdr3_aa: CASSWFSGGAYEQYF; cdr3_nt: TGCGCCAGCAGCTGGTTTAGCGGGGGAGCCTACGAGCAGTACTTC
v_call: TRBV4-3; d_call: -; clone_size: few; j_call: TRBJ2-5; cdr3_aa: CASSQEWAETQYF; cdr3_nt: TGCGCCAGCAGCCAAGAATGGGCAGAGACCCAGTACTTC
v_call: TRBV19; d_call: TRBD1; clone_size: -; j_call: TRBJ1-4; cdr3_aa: CASSNDRGEKLFF; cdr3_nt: TGTGCCAGTAGCAATGACAGGGGTGAAAAACTGTTTTTT
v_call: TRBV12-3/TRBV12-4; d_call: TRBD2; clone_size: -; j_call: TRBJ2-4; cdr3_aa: CASRQPGLAVQYF; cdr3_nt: TGTGCCAGCAGGCAACCGGGACTAGCGGTTCAGTACTTC
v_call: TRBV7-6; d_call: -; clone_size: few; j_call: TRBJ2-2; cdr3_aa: CASSLTGVANTGELFF; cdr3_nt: TGTGCCAGCAGTCTGACAGGTGTTGCGAACACCGGGGAGCTGTTTTTT
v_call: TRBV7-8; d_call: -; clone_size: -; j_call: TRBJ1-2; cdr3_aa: CASSPQGANYGYTF; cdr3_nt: TGTGCCAGCAGCCCCCAAGGGGCTAACTATGGCTACACCTTC
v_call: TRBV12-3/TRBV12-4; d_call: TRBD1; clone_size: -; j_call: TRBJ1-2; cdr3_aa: CASSLSTGVDGYTF; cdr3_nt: TGTGCCAGCAGTTTATCCACAGGGGTTGATGGCTACACCTTC
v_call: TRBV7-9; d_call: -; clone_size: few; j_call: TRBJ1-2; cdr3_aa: CASSPPRVIDYGYTF; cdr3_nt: TGTGCCAGCAGCCCCCCTAGGGTTATTGACTATGGCTACACCTTC
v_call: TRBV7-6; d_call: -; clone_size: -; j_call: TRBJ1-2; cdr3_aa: CASSLAGVVVGGYTF; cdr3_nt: TGTGCCAGCAGCCTAGCCGGTGTGGTAGTCGGCGGCTACACCTTC
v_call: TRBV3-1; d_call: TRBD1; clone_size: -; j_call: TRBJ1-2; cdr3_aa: CASSQQTTGTNYGYTF; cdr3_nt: TGTGCCAGCAGCCAACAGACGACAGGGACTAACTATGGCTACACCTTC
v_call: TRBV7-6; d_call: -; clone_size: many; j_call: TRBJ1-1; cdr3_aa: CASSPNPNAEAFF; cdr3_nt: TGTGCCAGCAGCCCTAACCCGAACGCTGAAGCTTTCTTT
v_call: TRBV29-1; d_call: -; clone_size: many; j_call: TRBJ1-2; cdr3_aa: CSVVNRHGYTF; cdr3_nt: TGCAGCGTTGTCAACAGGCATGGCTACACCTTC
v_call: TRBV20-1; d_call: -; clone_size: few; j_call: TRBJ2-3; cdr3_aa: CSVKVVTDTQYF; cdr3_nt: TGCAGTGTGAAAGTAGTCACAGATACGCAGTATTTT
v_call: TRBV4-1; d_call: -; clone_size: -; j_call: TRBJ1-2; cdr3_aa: CASSLSVDRDGYTF; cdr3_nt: TGCGCCAGCAGCCTCTCCGTGGACAGAGATGGCTACACCTTC
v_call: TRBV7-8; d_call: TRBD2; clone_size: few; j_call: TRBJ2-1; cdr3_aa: CASSQGRGGGGQRSSYNEQFF; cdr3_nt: TGTGCCAGCAGCCAGGGCAGGGGAGGCGGGGGGCAAAGGAGCTCCTACAATGAGCAGTTCTTC
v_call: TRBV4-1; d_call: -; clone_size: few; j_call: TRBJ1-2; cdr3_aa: CASSQNGGASYGYTF; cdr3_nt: TGCGCCAGCAGCCAGAACGGAGGGGCGAGCTATGGCTACACCTTC